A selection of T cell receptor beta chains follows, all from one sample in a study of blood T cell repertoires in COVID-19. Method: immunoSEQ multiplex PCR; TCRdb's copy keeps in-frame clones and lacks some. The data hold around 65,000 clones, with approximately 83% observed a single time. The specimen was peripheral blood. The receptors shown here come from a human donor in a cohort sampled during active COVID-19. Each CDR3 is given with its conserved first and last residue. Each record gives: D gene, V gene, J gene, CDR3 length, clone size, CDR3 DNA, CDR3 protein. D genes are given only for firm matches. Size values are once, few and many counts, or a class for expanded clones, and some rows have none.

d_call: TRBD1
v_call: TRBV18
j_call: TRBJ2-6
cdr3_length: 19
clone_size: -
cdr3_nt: TGTGCCAGCTCACCACCCGGGACAGGGGGTCCTTTAGGGGCCAACGTCCTGACTTTC
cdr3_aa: CASSPPGTGGPLGANVLTF

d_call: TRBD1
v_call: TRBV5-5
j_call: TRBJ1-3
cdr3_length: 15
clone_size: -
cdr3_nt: TGTGCCAGCAGCTGGGGACAGGGAGAGGGAAACACCATATATTTT
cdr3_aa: CASSWGQGEGNTIYF

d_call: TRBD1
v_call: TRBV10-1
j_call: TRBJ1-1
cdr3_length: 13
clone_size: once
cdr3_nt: TGCGCCAGCAGTGAGTCGTCGGACAGGGAAGCTTTCTTT
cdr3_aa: CASSESSDREAFF

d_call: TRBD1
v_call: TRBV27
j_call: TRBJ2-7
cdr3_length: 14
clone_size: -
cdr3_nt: TGTGCCAGCAGTTTAAGGGACAGCGGCTACGAGCAGTACTTC
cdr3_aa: CASSLRDSGYEQYF

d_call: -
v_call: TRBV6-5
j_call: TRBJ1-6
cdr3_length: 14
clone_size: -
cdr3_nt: TGTGCCAGCAGGTCGAGGGGGATGAATTCACCCCTCCACTTT
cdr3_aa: CASRSRGMNSPLHF

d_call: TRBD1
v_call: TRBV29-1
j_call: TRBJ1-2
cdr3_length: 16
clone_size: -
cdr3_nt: TGCAGCGTTCGAGAACAGAGGGGACAGGGGTGGTCTGGCTACACCTTC
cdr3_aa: CSVREQRGQGWSGYTF

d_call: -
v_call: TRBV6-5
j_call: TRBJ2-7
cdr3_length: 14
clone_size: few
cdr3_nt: TGTGCCAGCAGTCCTGATGGGAGACTCCACGAGCAGTACTTC
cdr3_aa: CASSPDGRLHEQYF

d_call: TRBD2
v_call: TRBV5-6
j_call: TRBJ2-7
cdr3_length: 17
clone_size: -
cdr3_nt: TGTGCCAGCAGCTTAGCGGTCGGTCTAGCGGGATCCTACGAGCAGTACTTC
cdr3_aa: CASSLAVGLAGSYEQYF

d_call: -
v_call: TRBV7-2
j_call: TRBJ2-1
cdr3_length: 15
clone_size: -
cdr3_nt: TGTGCCAGCAGCCTACTAGGACGCCCTTCCAATGAGCAGTTCTTC
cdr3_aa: CASSLLGRPSNEQFF

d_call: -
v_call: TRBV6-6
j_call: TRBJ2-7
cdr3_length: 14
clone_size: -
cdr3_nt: TGTGCCAGCAACGCTTGGGGCAGTCACTACGAGCAGTACTTC
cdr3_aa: CASNAWGSHYEQYF

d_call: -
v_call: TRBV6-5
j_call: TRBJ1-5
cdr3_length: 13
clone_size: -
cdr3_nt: TGTGCCAGCACCGATCGGGGAGATCAGCCCCAGCATTTT
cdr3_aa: CASTDRGDQPQHF

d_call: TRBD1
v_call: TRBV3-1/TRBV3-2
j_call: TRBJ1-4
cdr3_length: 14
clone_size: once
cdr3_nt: TGTGCCAGCACGACCGGGACAGGGTCCGAAAAACTGTTTTTT
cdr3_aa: CASTTGTGSEKLFF

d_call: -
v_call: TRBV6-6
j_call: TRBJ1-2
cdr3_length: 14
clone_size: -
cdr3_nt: TGTGCCAGCACCCCAGTTTCGACTAACTATGGCTACACCTTC
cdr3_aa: CASTPVSTNYGYTF

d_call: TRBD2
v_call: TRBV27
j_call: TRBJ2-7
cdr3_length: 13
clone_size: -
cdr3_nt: TGTGCCAGCAGGGGACTAGCGGCCTCCGAGCAGTACTTC
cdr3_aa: CASRGLAASEQYF

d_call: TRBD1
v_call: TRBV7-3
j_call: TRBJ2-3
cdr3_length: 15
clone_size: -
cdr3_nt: TGTGCCAGCAGCTTAAGGGACAGGGTTATGGATACGCAGTATTTT
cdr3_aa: CASSLRDRVMDTQYF

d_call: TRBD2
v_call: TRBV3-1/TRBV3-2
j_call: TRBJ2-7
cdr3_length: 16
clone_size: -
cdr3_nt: TGTGCCAGCAGCCAGGCTAGCGGGAGTGGTAGGCGCGAGCAGTACTTC
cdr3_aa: CASSQASGSGRREQYF

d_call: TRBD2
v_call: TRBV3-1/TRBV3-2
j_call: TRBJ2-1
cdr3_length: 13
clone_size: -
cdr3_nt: TGTGCCAGCAGCCCCCGGACTAGCGGGAAGCAGTTCTTC
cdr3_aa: CASSPRTSGKQFF

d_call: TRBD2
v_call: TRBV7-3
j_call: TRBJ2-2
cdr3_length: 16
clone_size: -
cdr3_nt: TGTGCCTCGCGGGGCGGGAGCTCCTCGAACACCGGGGAGCTGTTTTTT
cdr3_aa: CASRGGSSSNTGELFF

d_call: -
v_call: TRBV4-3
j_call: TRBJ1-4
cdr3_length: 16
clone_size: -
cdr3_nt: TGCGCCAGCAGCCAAGATCGGGGAAGGTTAAATGAAAAACTGTTTTTT
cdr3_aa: CASSQDRGRLNEKLFF

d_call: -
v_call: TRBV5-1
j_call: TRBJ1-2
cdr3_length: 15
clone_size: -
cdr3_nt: TGCGCCAGCAGCTTCGGACAGTCAGCTAACTATGGCTACACCTTC
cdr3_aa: CASSFGQSANYGYTF

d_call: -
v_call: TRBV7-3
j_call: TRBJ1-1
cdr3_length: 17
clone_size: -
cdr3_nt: TGTGCCAGCAGCTTATATGGGGCAGTAACTCCGAACACTGAAGCTTTCTTT
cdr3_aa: CASSLYGAVTPNTEAFF

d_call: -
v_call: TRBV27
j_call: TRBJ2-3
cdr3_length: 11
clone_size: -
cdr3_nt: TGTGCCAGCAGTTCCTATTATACGCAGTATTTT
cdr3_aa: CASSSYYTQYF

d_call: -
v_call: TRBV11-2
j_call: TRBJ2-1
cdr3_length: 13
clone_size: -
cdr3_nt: TGTGCCAGCGGGGCCAGGTTGATCAATGAGCAGTTCTTC
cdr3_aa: CASGARLINEQFF

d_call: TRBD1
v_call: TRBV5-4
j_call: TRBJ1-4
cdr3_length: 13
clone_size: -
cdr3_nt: TGTGCCAGCAGCCGACAGGGTTTGGAAAAACTGTTTTTT
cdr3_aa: CASSRQGLEKLFF

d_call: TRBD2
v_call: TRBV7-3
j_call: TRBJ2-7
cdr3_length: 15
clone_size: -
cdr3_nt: TGTGCCAGCAGCCATAGCGGGAGGCCCCCCTACGAGCAGTACTTC
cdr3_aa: CASSHSGRPPYEQYF

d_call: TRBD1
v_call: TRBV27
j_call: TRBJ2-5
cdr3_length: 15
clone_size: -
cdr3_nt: TGTGCCAGCAGGATCCGGACAGGGACACAAGAGACCCAGTACTTC
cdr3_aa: CASRIRTGTQETQYF

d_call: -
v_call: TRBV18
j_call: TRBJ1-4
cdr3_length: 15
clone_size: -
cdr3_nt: TGTGCCAGCTCACCAAGTCAGGGACTCTTGGAAAAACTGTTTTTT
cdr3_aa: CASSPSQGLLEKLFF

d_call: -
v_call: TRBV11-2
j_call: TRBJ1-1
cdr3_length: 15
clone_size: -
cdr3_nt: TGTGCCAGCAGCTTAGGTTACAGCCCGAACACTGAAGCTTTCTTT
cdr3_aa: CASSLGYSPNTEAFF

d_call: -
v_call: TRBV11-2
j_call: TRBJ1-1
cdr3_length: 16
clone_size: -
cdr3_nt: TGTGCCAGCAGCCCACTCGACAGCTTGAACACTGCTGAAGCTTTCTTT
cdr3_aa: CASSPLDSLNTAEAFF

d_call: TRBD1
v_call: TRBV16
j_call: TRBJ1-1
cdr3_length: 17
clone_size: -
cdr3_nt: TGTGCCAGCAGCCAAAAGGGGAGACGACAGGGAAACACTGAAGCTTTCTTT
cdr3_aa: CASSQKGRRQGNTEAFF

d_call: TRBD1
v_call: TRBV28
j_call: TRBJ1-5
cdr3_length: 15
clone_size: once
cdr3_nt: TGTGCCAGCAGAAACCGACAGGGCGGCAATCAGCCCCAGCATTTT
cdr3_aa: CASRNRQGGNQPQHF

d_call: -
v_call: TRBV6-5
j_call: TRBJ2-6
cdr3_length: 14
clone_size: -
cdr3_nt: TGTGCCAGCAGTTCAGTACCCGGGGCCAACGTCCTGACTTTC
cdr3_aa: CASSSVPGANVLTF

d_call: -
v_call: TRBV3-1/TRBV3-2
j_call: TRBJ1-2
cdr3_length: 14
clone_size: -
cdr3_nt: TGTGCCAGCAGCCAAGGGAGAGCATACTATGGCTACACCTTC
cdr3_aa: CASSQGRAYYGYTF

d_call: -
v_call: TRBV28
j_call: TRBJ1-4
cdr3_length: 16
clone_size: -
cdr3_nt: TGTGCCAGCAGTATTTACCGAGGCTCAACTAATGAAAAACTGTTTTTT
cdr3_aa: CASSIYRGSTNEKLFF

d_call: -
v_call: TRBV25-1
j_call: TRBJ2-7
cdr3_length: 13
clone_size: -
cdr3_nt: TGTGCCAGCAGTGAACCCCCAGGTACTGAGCAGTACTTC
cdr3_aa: CASSEPPGTEQYF

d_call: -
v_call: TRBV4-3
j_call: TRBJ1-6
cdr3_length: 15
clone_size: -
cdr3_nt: TGCGCCAGCAGCCAAGAGGGCAGGGGACATTCACCCCTCCACTTT
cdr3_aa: CASSQEGRGHSPLHF

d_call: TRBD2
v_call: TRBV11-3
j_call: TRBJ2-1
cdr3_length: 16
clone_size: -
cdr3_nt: TGTGCCAGCAGCGGGAGGACTAGCGGACCATACAATGAGCAGTTCTTC
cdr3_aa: CASSGRTSGPYNEQFF

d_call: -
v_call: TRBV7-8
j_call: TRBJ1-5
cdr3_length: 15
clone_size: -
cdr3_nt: TGTGCCAGCAGCGGGGGCGTCCTTAGCAATCAGCCCCAGCATTTT
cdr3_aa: CASSGGVLSNQPQHF

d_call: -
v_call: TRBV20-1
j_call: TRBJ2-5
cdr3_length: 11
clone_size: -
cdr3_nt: TGCAGTGCGAGGGCCCAGGAGACCCAGTACTTC
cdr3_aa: CSARAQETQYF

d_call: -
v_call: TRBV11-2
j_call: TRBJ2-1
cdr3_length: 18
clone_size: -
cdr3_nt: TGTGCCAGCAGAATCACCTTTATGGAGGGCTCAGGGTACAATGAGCAGTTCTTC
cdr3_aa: CASRITFMEGSGYNEQFF

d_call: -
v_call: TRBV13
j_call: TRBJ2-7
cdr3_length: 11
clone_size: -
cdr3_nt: TGTGCCAGCAGCCAGAACACCGAGCAGTACTTC
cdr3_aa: CASSQNTEQYF

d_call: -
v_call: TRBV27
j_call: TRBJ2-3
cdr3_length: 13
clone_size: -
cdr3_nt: TGTGCCAGCAGATTTGGCAGCACAGATACGCAGTATTTT
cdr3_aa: CASRFGSTDTQYF

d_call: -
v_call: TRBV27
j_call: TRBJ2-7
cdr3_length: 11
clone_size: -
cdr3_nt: TGTGCCAGCAGTTTACAGCGGGAGCAGTACTTC
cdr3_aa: CASSLQREQYF

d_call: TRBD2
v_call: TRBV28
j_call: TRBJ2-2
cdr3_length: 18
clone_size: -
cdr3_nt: TGTGCCAGCAGTTTGTCCAGCGGGAGGGCCGCGAACACCGGGGAGCTGTTTTTT
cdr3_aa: CASSLSSGRAANTGELFF

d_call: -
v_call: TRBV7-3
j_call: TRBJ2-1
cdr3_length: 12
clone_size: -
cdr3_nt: TGTGCCAGCAGCTCGGACTCGGGTGAGCAGTTCTTC
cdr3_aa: CASSSDSGEQFF

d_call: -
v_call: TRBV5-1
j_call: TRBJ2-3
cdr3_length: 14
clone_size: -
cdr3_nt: TGCGCCAGCAGCTTGGAGCGGGTGACAGATACGCAGTATTTT
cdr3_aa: CASSLERVTDTQYF

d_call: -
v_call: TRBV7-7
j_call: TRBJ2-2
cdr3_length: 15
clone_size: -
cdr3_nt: TGTGCCAGCAGCTTATCTGCAGGGGTTACCGGGGAGCTGTTTTTT
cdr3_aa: CASSLSAGVTGELFF

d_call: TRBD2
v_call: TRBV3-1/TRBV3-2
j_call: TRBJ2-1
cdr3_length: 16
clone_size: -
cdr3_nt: TGTGCCAGCAGCCAAGATCTAGCGGGAGCAAACAATGAGCAGTTCTTC
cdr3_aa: CASSQDLAGANNEQFF

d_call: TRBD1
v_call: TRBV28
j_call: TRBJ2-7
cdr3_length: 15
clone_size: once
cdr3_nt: TGTGCCAGCCGTTCGGGACAGCTTCTGACACGGGAGCAGTACTTC
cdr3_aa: CASRSGQLLTREQYF

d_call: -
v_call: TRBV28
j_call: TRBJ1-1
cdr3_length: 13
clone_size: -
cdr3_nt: TGTGCCAGCAGTTTATCCGTAAGGGGGGGAGCTTTCTTT
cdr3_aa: CASSLSVRGGAFF

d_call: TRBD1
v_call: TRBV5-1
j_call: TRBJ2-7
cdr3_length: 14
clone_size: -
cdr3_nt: TGCGCCAGCAGCCCCGGGACAGGATCCTACGAGCAGTACTTC
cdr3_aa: CASSPGTGSYEQYF

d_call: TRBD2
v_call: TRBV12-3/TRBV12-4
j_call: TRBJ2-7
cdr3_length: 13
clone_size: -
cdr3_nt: TGTGCCAGCAAAGCGGGAGGGCCGGGAGAGCAGTACTTC
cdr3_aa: CASKAGGPGEQYF

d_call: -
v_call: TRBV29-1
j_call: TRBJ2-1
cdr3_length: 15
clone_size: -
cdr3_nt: TGCAGCGTCGCGGGACAGACCCGCTCCTACAATGAGCAGTTCTTC
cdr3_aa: CSVAGQTRSYNEQFF

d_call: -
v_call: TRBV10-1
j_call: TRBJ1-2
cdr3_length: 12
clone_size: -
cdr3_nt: TGCGCCAGCAGCCGAGGGATCTATGGCTACACCTTC
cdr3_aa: CASSRGIYGYTF